The rows below give T cell receptor beta chains drawn from one sample of a study of blood T cell repertoires in COVID-19. The protocol was immunoSEQ multiplex PCR, while the TCRdb copy is restricted to in-frame clones and leaves out a portion. The sample has 390,000 or so clones; approximately 87% are singletons. What was sequenced was peripheral blood. The origin of the receptors is a woman aged 25 to 39 with COVID-19, enrolled during active disease. Both conserved end residues are part of each CDR3. A D gene is named only where the DNA matches it firmly. Clone size is given for some rows only: seen once, a few or many times, or a class if the clone is expanded.

TGTGCCAGCAGTTTATCAGGGACAGGGTACACAGATACGCAGTATTTT	CASSLSGTGYTDTQYF	TRBJ2-3	TRBD1	16	TRBV27	NA
TGTGCCAGCAGCCACGGTCCAAACTACGAGCAGTACTTC	CASSHGPNYEQYF	TRBJ2-7	NA	13	TRBV5-4	NA
TGTGCCAGCAGTCACAGCTACGAGCAGTACTTC	CASSHSYEQYF	TRBJ2-7	NA	11	TRBV6-5	NA
TGTGCCAGCAGCTCAGCCAGGGCTTCAGATACGCAGTATTTT	CASSSARASDTQYF	TRBJ2-3	NA	14	TRBV9	NA
TGTGCCAGCAGTGAGGACAGTCCATCTACTGAAGCTTTCTTT	CASSEDSPSTEAFF	TRBJ1-1	NA	14	TRBV6-2/TRBV6-3	few
TGCACCGCGTACCAACGGCGGGGGGGCTACACCTTC	CTAYQRRGGYTF	TRBJ1-2	NA	12	TRBV29-1	NA
TGTGCCAGCAGGCAAGACAGGGGGCGCGGTGGCTACACCTTC	CASRQDRGRGGYTF	TRBJ1-2	TRBD1	14	TRBV28	NA
TGTGCCAGCAGCCACGCGGGACAGTCGAACACTGAAGCTTTCTTT	CASSHAGQSNTEAFF	TRBJ1-1	TRBD1	15	TRBV3-1/TRBV3-2	NA
TGTGCCAGCAGCTTTCGGTTCGCGCGGGGCTCTGGGGCCAACGTCCTGACTTTC	CASSFRFARGSGANVLTF	TRBJ2-6	NA	18	TRBV7-8	NA
TGTGCCAGCAGCCAGGGACACACCTACGAGCAGTACTTC	CASSQGHTYEQYF	TRBJ2-7	NA	13	TRBV27	NA
TGTGCCACCAGTGCACAGGGGTTGAACACCGGGGAGCTGTTTTTT	CATSAQGLNTGELFF	TRBJ2-2	TRBD1	15	TRBV24-1	NA
TGTGCCAGTAGTCCATCTAGCGGGGGGCCTAGGGAGCAGTACTTC	CASSPSSGGPREQYF	TRBJ2-7	TRBD2	15	TRBV19	NA
TGCGCCAGCAGCCTCCTCCTGACAGATACGCAGTATTTT	CASSLLLTDTQYF	TRBJ2-3	NA	13	TRBV4-3	NA
TGTGCCAGCAGTTCCCCGACAGGGGATAATGAAAAACTGTTTTTT	CASSSPTGDNEKLFF	TRBJ1-4	TRBD1	15	TRBV28	NA
TGTGCCAGCAGTGAAGCGCTTCGGGGAAGGATGCAGTACTTC	CASSEALRGRMQYF	TRBJ2-7	NA	14	TRBV2	NA
TGTGCCAGCAGCCCCCGTGGTGCCCGACAGGGGGCTAACACTGAAGCTTTCTTT	CASSPRGARQGANTEAFF	TRBJ1-1	TRBD1	18	TRBV14	NA
TGTGCCTTATATTCCCGGGGGGGCACAGATACGCAGTATTTT	CALYSRGGTDTQYF	TRBJ2-3	TRBD2	14	TRBV30	NA
TGTGCCAGCAGGATAGGACTAGGATGGCATGAGCAGTTCTTC	CASRIGLGWHEQFF	TRBJ2-1	TRBD2	14	TRBV27	NA
TGTGCCAGCAGCTTGACAGGAGGCAGCTATGAAAAACTGTTTTTT	CASSLTGGSYEKLFF	TRBJ1-4	NA	15	TRBV11-2	NA
TGTGCCAGTAGTAAGACCGGACAGGGCAAGCAGCCCCAGCATTTT	CASSKTGQGKQPQHF	TRBJ1-5	TRBD1	15	TRBV19	NA
TGTGCCAGCAGCTTAGCAGGGGTGGACGTCCTGACTTTC	CASSLAGVDVLTF	TRBJ2-6	NA	13	TRBV7-9	NA
TGTGCCAGCAATCCGGATCAGCCCCAGCATTTT	CASNPDQPQHF	TRBJ1-5	NA	11	TRBV6-4	NA
TGTGCCACCAGTGATCCCCGGGGGGGACGGCGCGGGGAGCTGTTTTTT	CATSDPRGGRRGELFF	TRBJ2-2	TRBD2	16	TRBV24-1	NA
TGTGCCTCCGCGGGCCCGGACACCGGGGAGCTGTTTTTT	CASAGPDTGELFF	TRBJ2-2	NA	13	TRBV25-1	NA
TGTGCCAGCAGCCCCGGGACGTTAGGGGGAAAACTGTTTTTT	CASSPGTLGGKLFF	TRBJ1-4	NA	14	TRBV5-4	NA
TGCGCCAGCAGCTTGGCTGGGGCCTCCGGAGCCGAAGCGCAGTATTTT	CASSLAGASGAEAQYF	TRBJ2-3	NA	16	TRBV5-1	NA
TGTGCCAGCAGTCGGACAGGTAGCAATCAGCCCCAGCATTTT	CASSRTGSNQPQHF	TRBJ1-5	TRBD1	14	TRBV6-5	NA
TGCGCCAGCAGCCATGCCGGGACAGGGGGCAACACGCAGTATTTT	CASSHAGTGGNTQYF	TRBJ2-3	TRBD1	15	TRBV4-3	NA
TGTGCCAGCAGCGGCGGAAGGGGGACAGGGGTTCAAGAGACCCAGTACTTC	CASSGGRGTGVQETQYF	TRBJ2-5	TRBD1	17	TRBV3-1/TRBV3-2	NA
TGTGCCAGTGGACTTTCCCATTACGAGCAGTACTTC	CASGLSHYEQYF	TRBJ2-7	NA	12	TRBV19	NA
TGTGCCAGCAGTCACGACAGGGGGGACACAGATACGCAGTATTTT	CASSHDRGDTDTQYF	TRBJ2-3	TRBD1	15	TRBV28	NA
TGCGCCAGCAGCTTGATGGAGTACACTGAAGCTTTCTTT	CASSLMEYTEAFF	TRBJ1-1	NA	13	TRBV5-1	NA
TGTGCCAGCAGCTCCTCCGGGACAGGGGACTACGAGCAGTACTTC	CASSSSGTGDYEQYF	TRBJ2-7	TRBD1	15	TRBV7-9	NA
TGTGCCAGCAGTCCCCCGGGGCAGGGGGCTTACGAGCAGTACTTC	CASSPPGQGAYEQYF	TRBJ2-7	TRBD1	15	TRBV6-5	NA
TGTGCCAGCAGTTTGGCCGGGACAGGGGACTACGAGCAGTACTTC	CASSLAGTGDYEQYF	TRBJ2-7	TRBD1	15	TRBV28	NA
TGTGCCAGCAGCGTAGTCCTAGCGGGCGACTACAATGAGCAGTTCTTC	CASSVVLAGDYNEQFF	TRBJ2-1	TRBD2	16	TRBV9	NA
TGTGCCAGCAGTTTATTCCACCAGGGCCTTTCCAATCAGCCCCAGCATTTT	CASSLFHQGLSNQPQHF	TRBJ1-5	NA	17	TRBV28	few
TGTGCCATCAGTGAGAGGGGGACCCATAACTCCTACAATGAGCAGTTCTTC	CAISERGTHNSYNEQFF	TRBJ2-1	NA	17	TRBV10-3	NA
TGCAGCGGCGGCGGGAGCTACGAGCAGTACTTC	CSGGGSYEQYF	TRBJ2-7	TRBD2	11	TRBV29-1	NA
TGTGCCACCCGTCCTAGCGGCCGAGAGACCCAGTACTTC	CATRPSGRETQYF	TRBJ2-5	TRBD2	13	TRBV5-4	NA
TGTGCCTGGAGTGCGGGAGAATACGAGCAGTACTTC	CAWSAGEYEQYF	TRBJ2-7	NA	12	TRBV30	NA
TGTGCCAGCTCACCCGACAGGTCCTATGGCTACACCTTC	CASSPDRSYGYTF	TRBJ1-2	NA	13	TRBV18	NA
TGCGCCACCAGCCAGGGGGGGGAGACTAGCGGGAGGGGTGAGCAGTTCTTC	CATSQGGETSGRGEQFF	TRBJ2-1	TRBD2	17	TRBV4-1	NA
TGTGCCAGCAGCCCGGGACTAGCGGGGGTATACGAGCAGTACTTC	CASSPGLAGVYEQYF	TRBJ2-7	TRBD2	15	TRBV11-3	NA
TGTGCCAGCAGCTCCGCAGTACAGGGCTTATTGGACACTGAAGCTTTCTTT	CASSSAVQGLLDTEAFF	TRBJ1-1	NA	17	TRBV7-2	NA
TGTGCCAGCAGCTTGGTAGGACAGGGGGGTCAGCCCCAGCATTTT	CASSLVGQGGQPQHF	TRBJ1-5	TRBD1	15	TRBV5-6	once
TGTGCCTGGAGCTACGGCCGGGGAGAGACCCAGTACTTC	CAWSYGRGETQYF	TRBJ2-5	NA	13	TRBV30	NA
TGTGCCTCCGCGGCGGGACTAGCGGGAGGTGGAGAGACCCAGTACTTC	CASAAGLAGGGETQYF	TRBJ2-5	TRBD2	16	TRBV24-1	NA
TGTGCCAGCTCACCAAATCAGGGGGCCAAGTACAATGAGCAGTTCTTC	CASSPNQGAKYNEQFF	TRBJ2-1	TRBD1	16	TRBV18	NA
TGTGCCAGCAGCCCCCTCGGGGAAAACATTCAGTACTTC	CASSPLGENIQYF	TRBJ2-4	NA	13	TRBV7-9	NA
TGTGCCAGCAGCCTCGGAGGGGACCGGGGCACTGAAGCTTTCTTT	CASSLGGDRGTEAFF	TRBJ1-1	NA	15	TRBV11-2	NA
TGTGCCAGCAGACAACCGGGGGGTCTAAATCAGCCCCAGCATTTT	CASRQPGGLNQPQHF	TRBJ1-5	NA	15	TRBV28	NA
TGCGCCAGCAGTCAATCTAGCGGGAGCTACGAGCAGTACTTC	CASSQSSGSYEQYF	TRBJ2-7	TRBD2	14	TRBV10-2	NA
TGTGCCAGTAGTATGTGGCGGGAGGCCTACAATGAGCAGTTCTTC	CASSMWREAYNEQFF	TRBJ2-1	TRBD2	15	TRBV19	NA
TGTGCCAGCAGCCAGGGAGGGAATTCACCCCTCCACTTT	CASSQGGNSPLHF	TRBJ1-6	NA	13	TRBV3-1/TRBV3-2	NA
TGCGCCAGCAGCTTGGGTAGCGGGAGTACCGGGGAGCTGTTTTTT	CASSLGSGSTGELFF	TRBJ2-2	TRBD2	15	TRBV5-1	NA
TGTGCCAGCAGCCGTGCTAGGGAGGATACGCAGTATTTT	CASSRAREDTQYF	TRBJ2-3	NA	13	TRBV7-3	once
TGTGCCAGCAGCTCTCGGGACTGGGAGCAGTTCTTC	CASSSRDWEQFF	TRBJ2-1	NA	12	TRBV7-6	NA